A selection of T cell receptor beta chains follows, all from one sample in a study of cytomegalovirus exposure and HLA in healthy donors. Clones were sequenced by immunoSEQ multiplex PCR, and TCRdb holds only the in-frame ones, with some missing. The sample lists about 170,000 clones, less than 80% occurring once. Sequenced: PBMCs. The receptors were sampled from a female donor in good health and CMV-seronegative. CDR3s include the opening cysteine and the closing phenylalanine or tryptophan. D genes are given only for firm matches. Size is stated for part of the rows, as once, few or many counts, or as a class when the clone is expanded.

>.|TRBV10-3|TRBJ1-1|TRBD1
CAISRGQGRTEAFF
TGTGCCATCAGCCGGGGACAGGGGAGGACTGAAGCTTTCTTT
>.|TRBV30|TRBJ2-7|.
CASNQGMISEQYF
TGTGCCTCAAATCAGGGGATGATAAGCGAGCAGTACTTC
>.|TRBV7-3|TRBJ2-3|TRBD2
CASSPRLVARGGGQYF
TGTGCCAGCAGCCCGAGACTAGTAGCCCGCGGGGGGGGGCAGTATTTT
>.|TRBV28|TRBJ1-2|.
CASSPTTGRYGYTF
TGTGCCAGCAGTCCCACGACAGGACGCTATGGCTACACCTTC
>.|TRBV27|TRBJ2-3|.
CASSWTASTDTQYF
TGTGCCAGCTCGTGGACAGCTAGCACAGATACGCAGTATTTT
>.|TRBV2|TRBJ2-7|.
CASSRSYEQYF
TGTGCCAGCAGTAGGAGCTACGAGCAGTACTTC
>.|TRBV14|TRBJ2-1|TRBD2
CASSQEGLAPGRLRNEQFF
TGTGCCAGCAGCCAAGAGGGACTAGCTCCCGGAAGGCTACGCAATGAGCAGTTCTTC
>few|TRBV9|TRBJ2-1|TRBD2
CASSSIAGFYNEQFF
TGTGCCAGCAGCTCAATAGCGGGGTTCTACAATGAGCAGTTCTTC
>few|TRBV28|TRBJ2-7|.
CASSRSGSYYEQYF
TGTGCCAGCAGTAGGTCCGGGTCTTACTACGAGCAGTACTTC
>.|TRBV6-5|TRBJ2-2|.
CASSYARTANTGELFF
TGTGCCAGCAGTTACGCAAGGACAGCGAACACCGGGGAGCTGTTTTTT
>.|TRBV5-1|TRBJ2-7|TRBD2
CASSSLGASGRNAYEQYF
TGCGCCAGCAGCTCCTTAGGCGCTAGCGGGAGGAATGCCTACGAGCAGTACTTC
>.|TRBV7-8|TRBJ2-5|TRBD2
CASSLGLAGGPGETQYF
TGTGCCAGCAGCTTAGGGCTAGCGGGAGGGCCGGGAGAGACCCAGTACTTC
>.|TRBV4-2|TRBJ2-3|TRBD2
CASSTERGTSGSTDTQYF
TGTGCCAGCAGCACGGAAAGGGGGACTAGCGGGAGCACAGATACGCAGTATTTT
>.|TRBV18|TRBJ2-2|TRBD2
CASSQNGLAGQYTTGELFF
TGTGCCAGCTCCCAGAACGGACTAGCGGGACAATATACCACCGGGGAGCTGTTTTTT
>.|TRBV7-8|TRBJ2-5|TRBD1
CASSPNRGLRETQYF
TGTGCCAGCAGCCCCAACAGGGGGCTAAGGGAGACCCAGTACTTC
>.|TRBV7-2|TRBJ1-6|.
CASSPFGNSPLHF
TGTGCCAGCAGCCCCTTCGGTAATTCACCCCTCCACTTT
>.|TRBV6-1|TRBJ1-2|.
CASSELGFGYGYTF
TGTGCCAGCAGTGAACTCGGGTTTGGCTATGGCTACACCTTC
>.|TRBV28|TRBJ1-5|.
CASSKVGVYSNQPQHF
TGTGCCAGCTCCAAAGTAGGGGTCTATAGCAATCAGCCCCAGCATTTT
>.|TRBV5-1|TRBJ2-5|.
CASSLVQGQETQYF
TGCGCCAGCAGCTTGGTGCAGGGCCAAGAGACCCAGTACTTC
>.|TRBV6-1|TRBJ2-7|.
CASSEQLVLGEQYF
TGTGCCAGCAGTGAACAACTGGTCCTAGGCGAGCAGTACTTC
>.|TRBV25-1|TRBJ1-4|.
CASTGNWGEKLFF
TGTGCCAGCACAGGGAACTGGGGTGAAAAACTGTTTTTT
>.|TRBV28|TRBJ2-7|.
CASSFEPSQGTHEQYF
TGTGCCAGCAGTTTTGAACCCAGCCAGGGGACCCACGAGCAGTACTTC
>.|TRBV7-8|TRBJ2-5|TRBD2
CASSLGGLRGGQETQYF
TGTGCCAGCAGCTTAGGTGGGCTGCGGGGGGGCCAAGAGACCCAGTACTTC
>.|TRBV7-3|TRBJ1-6|.
CASSRAPGESLHF
TGTGCCAGCAGCCGAGCCCCAGGGGAGTCCCTCCACTTT
>.|TRBV29-1|TRBJ1-2|TRBD1
CSVPGTGADGYTF
TGCAGCGTTCCCGGGACAGGGGCTGATGGCTACACCTTC
>once|TRBV2|TRBJ1-1|.
CASTSEGRTNTEAFF
TGTGCCAGCACCTCCGAGGGCAGGACTAACACTGAAGCTTTCTTT
>.|TRBV27|TRBJ2-6|.
CASSFWIGRQENAGANVLTF
TGTGCCAGCAGTTTTTGGATAGGGAGACAGGAGAACGCTGGGGCCAACGTCCTGACTTTC
>.|TRBV5-6|TRBJ1-1|.
CASSQGRNTEAFF
TGTGCCAGCAGCCAGGGGAGGAACACTGAAGCTTTCTTT
>.|TRBV5-5|TRBJ2-1|TRBD2
CASSLDSRETGTNEQFF
TGTGCCAGCAGCTTGGACTCGCGGGAGACCGGGACCAATGAGCAGTTCTTC
>few|TRBV12-5|TRBJ1-1|.
CASVKTGNTEAFF
TGTGCTAGTGTCAAGACAGGGAACACTGAAGCTTTCTTT
>.|TRBV19|TRBJ2-2|.
CASIPTSRKNTGELFF
TGTGCCAGTATTCCTACTAGCAGGAAAAACACCGGGGAGCTGTTTTTT
>.|TRBV27|TRBJ1-1|.
CASSLFPGKAFF
TGTGCCAGCAGTTTATTCCCGGGGAAAGCTTTCTTT
>.|TRBV6-6|TRBJ2-7|TRBD1
CASSYPGGLSTYEQYF
TGTGCCAGCAGTTACCCAGGGGGCCTCTCAACTTACGAGCAGTACTTC
>few|TRBV19|TRBJ1-1|TRBD1
CASTRQGLSYTEAFF
TGTGCCAGTACCAGACAGGGGTTGAGTTACACTGAAGCTTTCTTT
>.|TRBV28|TRBJ2-5|TRBD2
CASSLGLAGVGETQYF
TGTGCCAGCAGTTTGGGACTAGCGGGAGTAGGGGAGACCCAGTACTTC
>.|TRBV4-2|TRBJ2-3|TRBD2
CASSQDIRLAGGRDTQYF
TGTGCCAGCAGCCAAGATATTAGGCTAGCGGGGGGGAGGGATACGCAGTATTTT
>.|TRBV7-9|TRBJ2-7|.
CSSRAGAAEQYF
TGTTCCAGCAGGGCAGGGGCGGCCGAGCAGTACTTC
>.|TRBV28|TRBJ2-7|TRBD2
CASRPTSGPSYEQYF
TGTGCCAGCAGACCGACTAGCGGGCCGTCCTACGAGCAGTACTTC
>.|TRBV7-2|TRBJ1-1|.
CASSKRLTGSEAFF
TGTGCCAGCAGCAAACGCTTAACAGGGAGTGAAGCTTTCTTT
>.|TRBV27|TRBJ2-6|.
CASSPRPGRSGANGLTF
TGTGCCAGCAGTCCCCGACCAGGGAGGTCTGGGGCCAACGGCCTGACTTTC
>once|TRBV27|TRBJ2-7|.
CASSLYDSSYEQYF
TGTGCCAGCAGTTTATACGACTCTTCCTACGAGCAGTACTTC
>once|TRBV28|TRBJ2-3|TRBD2
CASSLYVAGSTDTQYF
TGTGCCAGCAGTTTATATGTAGCGGGATCTACAGATACGCAGTATTTT
>.|TRBV7-3|TRBJ2-2|.
CASSPMGLATGELFF
TGTGCCAGCAGCCCCATGGGACTGGCCACCGGGGAGCTGTTTTTT
>few|TRBV19|TRBJ1-1|.
CASSIPGTLLNTEAFF
TGTGCCAGTAGTATCCCAGGCACTTTATTGAACACTGAAGCTTTCTTT